What follows describes a single TCR beta chain. The library protocol tagged individual cDNA molecules with unique molecular identifiers. MiXCR was run by TCRdb on the 5' RACE reads, yielding one entry per CDR3 protein. Of about 49,000 distinct CDR3 sequences in the sample, roughly 4% were seen once. These data belong to a study of early T cells in non-severe SARS-CoV-2 infection. In the study overall: Sequenced bulk RNA came from whole blood that was unsorted, and chains were unpaired.

The CDR3 contains 11 residues. V was pared by 9 bases and J by 2 bases, with 1 base between. The germline gives CDR1 KGHDR, CDR2 SFDVKD. The sequenced material came from whole blood. The source is an adult who was a healthcare worker with PCR-confirmed SARS-CoV-2 infection or an uninfected control (not recorded which). J is TRBJ2-6 and V is TRBV24-1; D unclear. The CDR3 loop is CATAGANVLTF. The DNA for the CDR3 is TGTGCCACCGCTGGGGCCAACGTCCTGACTTTC.